The 27 T cell receptor beta chains given below trace back to one sample, sequenced in a study of graft-versus-host responses after intestinal transplantation. Their recognized antigens are unknown. TCRdb keeps only in-frame clones here, not all; method: immunoSEQ multiplex PCR. There are 80,000 to 95,000 clones in the sample; roughly 91% occur only once, and roughly 2% lies in the top ten. The sample in question was unstimulated CD8+ T cells sorted from spleen or lymph node cells, obtained before intestinal transplant. The receptors derive from a human donor who received an intestinal transplant.

The J gene is TRBJ2-3, the V gene TRBV4-3; 8 bases align to TRBD1. Germline V gives CDR1 LGHNA, CDR2 YSLEER. The CDR3 consists of 18 residues. V was clipped by 4 bases and J by 0 bases; unmatched bases: 12. The CDR3 sequence: CASSPSQGAITSTDTQYF. The CDR3 nucleotides are TGCGCCAGCAGCCCTAGCCAGGGGGCGATAACTAGCACAGATACGCAGTATTTT.

The chain has TRBV19 and TRBJ2-1; a weak D match, TRBD1 (5 bases). The CDR3 is made up of 14 amino acids. Between the trimmed V and J ends, which lost 0 bases and 11 bases, there was a span of 14 bases. The V gene's germline CDR1 is LNHDA and CDR2 SQIVND (reference sequence). The CDR3 sequence is CASSIDGMWGQQFF. DNA of the CDR3: TGTGCCAGTAGTATAGACGGCATGTGGGGCCAGCAGTTCTTC.

The CDR3 protein is CASSVGTGQNQPQHF. The CDR3 DNA sequence: TGTGCCAGCAGCGTTGGGACAGGGCAGAATCAGCCCCAGCATTTT. The V call is TRBV9, the J call TRBJ1-5; 9 bases agree with TRBD1. The CDR3 has 15 residues. Germline trimming cut 2 bases from V and 4 bases from J; bases unmatched to any gene: 4. The V gene's germline CDR1 is SGDLS and CDR2 YYNGEE.

The chain uses TRBV7-6 and TRBJ2-1; a possible D gene is TRBD1 (5 bases). The length of the CDR3 is 14 residues. In germline, CDR1 is SGHVS, CDR2 FNYEAQ. Trimming took 1 base from V and 9 from J, leaving 13 bases between them. CDR3 residues: CASSLESGNGEQFF. CDR3 nucleotide sequence: TGTGCCAGCAGCTTAGAATCAGGGAATGGTGAGCAGTTCTTC.

This rearrangement joins TRBV19 to TRBJ2-3; no reliable D call. Per the germline V gene, CDR1 is LNHDA and CDR2 is SQIVND (reference sequence). The germline V and J ends were trimmed by 5 bases and 6 bases, with 12 bases remaining between them. The CDR3 covers 13 residues. The CDR3 DNA reads TGTGCCAGTAGTCTATGGGCTCGGGATACGCAGTATTTT. Translated: CASSLWARDTQYF.

Only one count was recorded for this clone. The rearrangement uses TRBV7-2 and TRBJ2-3, with D perhaps matching TRBD2 (5 bases). V dropped 4 bases and J dropped 1 base, with 9 bases sitting between them. Germline CDR1 reads SGHTA; CDR2 reads FQGNSA. There are 14 residues in the CDR3. The CDR3 DNA is TGTGCCAGCAGCTGGGGAGTTGGCACAGATACGCAGTATTTT. It yields the protein CASSWGVGTDTQYF.

The sample holds one count of this clone. The chain couples TRBV5-6 to TRBJ2-3; 8 nucleotides align to TRBD2. This CDR3 contains 16 residues. Trimming took 2 bases from V and 0 from J; bases not matched to a gene: 5. Germline CDR1 is SGHDT and CDR2 is YYEEEE. The CDR3 here is CASSFREGFSTDTQYF. The DNA for the CDR3 is TGTGCCAGCAGCTTTCGGGAGGGCTTTAGCACAGATACGCAGTATTTT.

The V gene is TRBV4-3, the J gene TRBJ2-1, with TRBD2 identical over 8 bases. Trimming took 0 bases from V and 8 from J; bases not matched to a gene: 9. The CDR3 contains 16 residues. Germline V gene sequence: CDR1 LGHNA, CDR2 YSLEER. CDR3 sequence reads: CASSQDAGGGEDEQFF. CDR3 DNA: TGCGCCAGCAGCCAAGACGCGGGGGGCGGAGAGGATGAGCAGTTCTTC.

The table lists this clone with a count of one. The chain joins TRBV4-1 to TRBJ2-7; weak D call: TRBD2 (7 bases). The germline V gene encodes CDR1 MGHRA and CDR2 YSYEKL. This CDR3 is 13 amino acids long. Deletions cut 8 bases from V and 1 base from J, with 12 bases between. CDR3 sequence: CASWGGSSYEQYF. DNA of the CDR3: TGCGCCAGCTGGGGGGGCTCATCCTACGAGCAGTACTTC.

The genes are TRBV6-6 and TRBJ2-1; weak D call: TRBD1 (5 bases). The V end lost 7 bases, the J end lost 7 bases, and 14 bases lay between the germline ends. Germline CDR1 reads MNHNY; CDR2 reads SVGAGI (reference sequence). The CDR3 is made up of 13 amino acids. Written as DNA, the CDR3 is TGTGCCAGCACCCCGTCTAGGGGTAATGAGCAGTTCTTC. It is translated as CASTPSRGNEQFF.

The rearrangement joins TRBV9 to TRBJ1-1; D not certain. Germline CDR1 is SGDLS and CDR2 is YYNGEE. Trimming took 0 bases from V and 4 from J, leaving 10 bases between them. The CDR3 length is 14 residues. The CDR3 DNA is TGTGCCAGCAGCGTAGGGGGAGACGGCACTGAAGCTTTCTTT. Its translation: CASSVGGDGTEAFF.

The chain links TRBV11-2 to TRBJ2-3, with 11 bases that match TRBD2. V lost 1 base and J lost 2; bases outside the gene matches: 5. This CDR3 has 17 amino acids. CDR1 is SGHAT and CDR2 is FQNNGV in the germline V gene. The CDR3 DNA follows: TGTGCCAGCAGCTTAGTACTAGCGGGGGCCTACACAGATACGCAGTATTTT. Protein sequence: CASSLVLAGAYTDTQYF. Full variable domain (outside the CDR3, taken from reference TRBV11-2 and TRBJ2-3): EAGVAQSPRYKIIEKRQSVAFWCNPISGHATLYWYQQILGQGPKLLIQFQNNGVVDDSQLPKDRFSAERLKGVDSTLKIQPAKLEDSAVYLCASSLVLAGAYTDTQYFGPGTRLTVL.

For the CDR3, the DNA is TGTGCCAGCAAGCGGGAGGGGGCAGACTATGGCTACACCTTC. Its protein product is CASKREGADYGYTF. The rearrangement joins TRBV2 to TRBJ1-2; 7 bases fit TRBD1. CDR3 size: 14 residues. Germline values: CDR1 SNHLY, CDR2 FYNNEI. V lost 7 bases to trimming and J lost 3 bases; unmatched junction nucleotides: 8.

This chain uses TRBV6-6 with TRBJ2-7; 9 bases are a match to TRBD2. CDR3 length equals 16 residues. Germline V CDR1 and CDR2: MNHNY, SVGAGI (reference sequence). V gave up 6 bases and J gave up 0 bases; unmatched junction bases: 9. The CDR3 nucleotides are TGTGCCAGCAGCTTGGGTAGCGGGGGTAGCTCCTACGAGCAGTACTTC. Encoded protein: CASSLGSGGSSYEQYF.

The DNA of the CDR3 is TGCGCCAGCAGCCAAGATAGAACAGGGGGCGCCGACTATGGCTACACCTTC. Its translation is CASSQDRTGGADYGYTF. V is TRBV4-3 and J is TRBJ1-2; TRBD1 matches 9 bases. With V trimmed by 0 bases and J by 3 bases, 8 bases remained unmatched. Germline V gene sequence: CDR1 LGHNA, CDR2 YSLEER. The CDR3 length is 17 residues.

The CDR3 region is CASSPPRLAGGPGEQFF. In DNA, the CDR3 is TGTGCCAGCAGCCCTCCGCGACTAGCGGGGGGGCCAGGGGAGCAGTTCTTC. The rearrangement links TRBV5-6 to TRBJ2-1; 14 nucleotides line up with TRBD2. CDR1 is SGHDT, CDR2 YYEEEE, per germline. The V segment lost 4 bases and the J segment 10 bases; nucleotides outside the gene matches: 13. This CDR3 has 17 residues.

V gene TRBV9 combines with J gene TRBJ1-1; perhaps TRBD1 as D (5 bases). The ends were cut back, 3 bases at V and 6 bases at J, with 15 bases in the middle. Per the germline V gene, CDR1 is SGDLS and CDR2 is YYNGEE. The CDR3 covers 14 residues. The CDR3 spells CASSAGGVDPEAFF. DNA of the CDR3: TGTGCCAGCAGCGCGGGGGGTGTTGATCCTGAAGCTTTCTTT.

The rearrangement joins TRBV9 to TRBJ1-1, with a tentative D call TRBD1 (5 bases). Trimming left V 4 bases short and J 2 bases short, with 15 bases between. There are 15 residues in the CDR3. Germline V lookup: CDR1 SGDLS, CDR2 YYNGEE. This CDR3 reads CASSFSGGDNTEAFF. The CDR3 DNA reads as TGTGCCAGCAGCTTCTCCGGGGGGGACAACACTGAAGCTTTCTTT. The full variable domain, rest sourced from reference TRBV9 and TRBJ1-1, is DSGVTQTPKHLITATGQRVTLRCSPRSGDLSVYWYQQSLDQGLQFLIQYYNGEERAKGNILERFSAQQFPDLHSELNLSSLELGDSALYFCASSFSGGDNTEAFFGQGTRLTVV.

J is TRBJ2-5 and V is TRBV4-1, with 11 bases matching TRBD2. The germline gives CDR1 MGHRA, CDR2 YSYEKL. V shed 1 base and J 2 bases; nucleotides not matched to a gene: 6. The CDR3 loop spans 17 amino acids. The CDR3 DNA sequence: TGCGCCAGCAGCCAAGTTCTAGCGGGGGGTACGCAAGAGACCCAGTACTTC. It specifies CASSQVLAGGTQETQYF.

This chain links TRBV11-2 with TRBJ2-7; 9 nucleotides agree with TRBD1. After removal of 0 bases from V and 4 bases from J, the junction contained 4 bases not matched to a gene. Germline CDR1 is SGHAT and CDR2 is FQNNGV. The CDR3 covers 15 residues. The CDR3 DNA follows: TGTGCCAGCAGCTTAGATGGGACAGGGTCTTACGAGCAGTACTTC. Translation: CASSLDGTGSYEQYF.

This chain links TRBV10-3 with TRBJ1-2, with 11 bases matching TRBD1. V shed 6 bases and J 6 bases; nucleotides not matched to a gene: 9. CDR3 length equals 15 residues. Germline V CDR1 and CDR2: ENHRY, SYGVKD. In DNA, the CDR3 is TGTGCCATCAGGGACAGGGGGCCTTGGTCGGATGGCTACACCTTC. This gives the protein CAIRDRGPWSDGYTF.

This clone was counted at least ten times. This sequence joins TRBV2 and TRBJ1-2; a weak D match, TRBD1 (6 bases). V shed 2 bases and J shed 4 bases, with 17 bases lying between them. This CDR3 comprises 16 residues. Per germline, CDR1 SNHLY and CDR2 FYNNEI. CDR3 amino acids: CASSETGTGYPYGYTF. The DNA of the CDR3 is TGTGCCAGCAGTGAAACTGGAACAGGGTATCCCTATGGCTACACCTTC.

This chain joins TRBV9 and TRBJ1-2, with D tentatively TRBD1 (5 bases). Germline V lookup: CDR1 SGDLS, CDR2 YYNGEE. V was clipped by 3 bases and J by 5 bases, with 17 bases between them. The CDR3 length is 15 residues. In DNA, the CDR3 is TGTGCCAGCAGCGCCGATGGGGGGGTACCATATGGCTACACCTTC. This translates into CASSADGGVPYGYTF.

The chain employs TRBV9 and TRBJ2-1; 10 nucleotides match TRBD1. Germline CDR1 and CDR2: SGDLS and YYNGEE. The CDR3 totals 15 residues. V gave up 3 bases and J gave up 3 bases; unmatched junction bases: 3. CDR3 sequence reads: CASSAGTGDYNEQFF. The DNA of the CDR3 is TGTGCCAGCAGCGCCGGGACAGGGGACTACAATGAGCAGTTCTTC.

J is TRBJ1-2 and V is TRBV29-1; D gene uncertain. CDR1 SQVTM and CDR2 ANQGSEA come from the germline V gene. V dropped 2 bases and J dropped 2 bases, with 6 bases sitting between them. CDR3 size: 12 residues. In nucleotides, the CDR3 is TGCAGCGTTGAAAGCTGGAACTATGGCTACACCTTC. The encoded protein is CSVESWNYGYTF.

The sample holds a few counts of this clone. This chain uses TRBV2 with TRBJ1-1, with D unclear. Trimming stripped 4 bases from V and 8 bases from J, with 11 bases between. The CDR3 is made up of 12 amino acids. Germline CDR1 is SNHLY and CDR2 is FYNNEI. The CDR3 bases are TGTGCCAGCAGTGGGTCAGTCATCGAAGCTTTCTTT. It is translated as CASSGSVIEAFF. Together with reference TRBV2 and TRBJ1-1, the CDR3 gives the full variable domain: EPEVTQTPSHQVTQMGQEVILRCVPISNHLYFYWYRQILGQKVEFLVSFYNNEISEKSEIFDDQFSVERPDGSNFTLKIRSTKLEDSAMYFCASSGSVIEAFFGQGTRLTVV.

Only one count was recorded for this clone. The chain links TRBV29-1 to TRBJ2-2; 8 bases are shared with TRBD2. Germline V lookup: CDR1 SQVTM, CDR2 ANQGSEA. With V trimmed by 6 bases and J by 2 bases, 2 bases remained unmatched. CDR3 length: 13 residues. CDR3 loop: CSVAGENTGELFF. The CDR3 coding sequence is TGCAGCGTAGCGGGGGAAAACACCGGGGAGCTGTTTTTT.